This T cell receptor (beta chain) was retrieved from a study of blood T cell repertoires in COVID-19. Study-level background: The study drew acute and convalescent COVID-19 samples from the United States, Italy and Spain. PBMCs, B-cell-depleted T cells, or T cells provided the cDNA or gDNA that made up the material.

Participants reported their clinical history, and cohort assignment relied on those reports. This CDR3 is 12 amino acids long. Trimming left V 6 bases short and J 6 bases short, with 12 bases between. Germline CDR1 is MNHEY and CDR2 is SMNVEV (reference sequence). This table comes from immunoSEQ multiplex PCR, and its TCRdb copy is limited to in-frame clones, with some not included. In the table there are around 300,000 clones, around 90% of which are singletons. The TCR sequence derives from a woman in her late teens or twenties with acute COVID-19. Sequenced material: PBMCs or T cells enriched from blood (not recorded which). This rearrangement joins TRBV27 to TRBJ2-7, with D uncertain. The CDR3 nucleotides read TGTGCCAGCAGCCTCGAGGAGATCGAGCAGTACTTC. Amino acids: CASSLEEIEQYF.